The 31 T cell receptor beta chains below were found in one sample sequenced in a study of Graves' ophthalmopathy and Graves' hyperthyroidism. Researchers took RNA transcripts and amplified TCR beta CDR3 regions from them. HTBI primers primed a first-round RT-PCR, and a second-round multiplex PCR followed. TCRdb ran MiXCR on the multiplex PCR reads and lists one entry per CDR3 protein. The table has 350,000 to 400,000 distinct CDR3 sequences, about 18% seen once. Sequencing was carried out using peripheral blood. Source of these receptors: a woman between 18 and 29 years old with Graves' ophthalmopathy.

This clonotype was counted a few times. This rearrangement joins TRBV18 to TRBJ2-5; D is possibly TRBD2 (5 bases). CDR1 and CDR2 (germline): KGHSH, LQKENI. Between the trimmed V and J ends, which lost 4 bases and 2 bases, there was a span of 8 bases. There are 13 residues in the CDR3. The CDR3 here is CASSRGEQETQYF. The CDR3 DNA follows: TGTGCCAGCTCACGTGGGGAGCAAGAGACCCAGTACTTC.

This clonotype occurred many times. This chain joins TRBV11-2 and TRBJ2-2, with D possibly matching TRBD1 (5 bases). V was clipped by 5 bases and J by 4 bases, with 14 bases between them. The CDR3 length is 15 residues. Germline V gives CDR1 SGHAT, CDR2 FQNNGV. The CDR3 sequence: CASSQSQGVTGELFF. In nucleotides, the CDR3 is TGTGCCAGCAGCCAATCTCAGGGTGTCACCGGGGAGCTGTTTTTT.

This clonotype showed up just a few times. V gene TRBV4-2 combines with J gene TRBJ2-3; 8 bases align to TRBD2. V dropped 4 bases and J dropped 0; count of bases not matched to a gene: 15. The length of the CDR3 is 19 residues. CDR1 and CDR2 (germline): LGHNA, YNFKEQ. CDR3 DNA sequence: TGTGCCAGCAGCCCACGACGGGGGGGCCACGTCATTAGCACAGATACGCAGTATTTT. Its translation is CASSPRRGGHVISTDTQYF.

CDR3 region: CASKGDKNIQYF. CDR3 DNA: TGTGCCAGCAAGGGCGACAAAAACATTCAGTACTTC. The rearrangement joins TRBV6-1 to TRBJ2-4; D gene uncertain. Germline-derived CDR1 and CDR2 are MNHNS and SASEGT. The CDR3 runs 12 residues. The V end lost 7 bases, the J end lost 3 bases, and 7 bases lay between the germline ends.

This clonotype was seen repeatedly, ten times or more. The chain uses TRBV20-1 and TRBJ1-5; TRBD1 aligns across 7 bases. V lost 3 bases to trimming and J lost 6 bases; unmatched junction nucleotides: 2. The CDR3 loop spans 12 amino acids. Per the germline V gene, CDR1 is DFQATT and CDR2 is SNEGSKA (reference sequence). The CDR3 DNA sequence: TGCAGTGCTAGTCCAGGGGGTCAGCCCCAGCATTTT. This encodes CSASPGGQPQHF.

This clonotype was counted ten times or more. The chain couples TRBV4-2 to TRBJ2-2, with unresolved D. This CDR3 spans 17 amino acids. V gave up 0 bases and J gave up 0 bases, with 11 bases separating them. CDR1 and CDR2 (germline): LGHNA, YNFKEQ. CDR3 nucleotides: TGTGCCAGCAGCCAAGATTTTGGCAGGTCGAACACCGGGGAGCTGTTTTTT. This codes for CASSQDFGRSNTGELFF.

Many counts were recorded for this clonotype. The chain carries TRBV6-1 and TRBJ2-3; 7 bases are shared with TRBD1. Germline V CDR1 and CDR2: MNHNS, SASEGT. V trimming: 7 bases; J trimming: 3 bases; junction bases outside the gene matches: 7. The CDR3 consists of 14 residues. CDR3 sequence (DNA): TGTGCCAGCAAACAGGGGAGTGGGACAGATACGCAGTATTTT. It specifies CASKQGSGTDTQYF.

V usage is TRBV6-2 or TRBV6-3 and J usage is TRBJ2-2, with unresolved D. CDR1 and CDR2 from the germline V gene are MNHEY and SVGEGT. Trimming left V 4 bases short and J 8 bases short, with 11 bases between. The CDR3 has 13 amino acids. CDR3 bases: TGTGCCAGCAGTTTACGATACCCAGGGGAGCTGTTTTTT. Translation: CASSLRYPGELFF.

This clonotype was found once. The rearrangement joins TRBV6-1 to TRBJ2-4, with D hard to call. The CDR3 consists of 15 residues. Trimming shortened V by 6 bases and J by 6 bases, and 18 bases separated the two germline ends. CDR1 and CDR2 from the germline V gene are MNHNS and SASEGT. CDR3 region: CASRPTVLVGNIQYF. The CDR3, as DNA: TGTGCCAGCAGACCCACAGTGCTGGTAGGAAACATTCAGTACTTC.

This clonotype was seen ten or more times. This chain joins TRBV12-5 and TRBJ2-4; D unresolved. CDR1 LGHNT and CDR2 FRNRAP come from the germline V gene. CDR3 length: 17 amino acids. V was clipped by 0 bases and J by 0 bases, with 12 bases between them. The DNA for the CDR3 is TGTGCTAGTGGTTTGGTCTTTTGGCCTCTAGCCAAAAACATTCAGTACTTC. It specifies CASGLVFWPLAKNIQYF.

This chain joins TRBV7-2 and TRBJ2-5; 7 nucleotides line up with TRBD1. V was pared by 5 bases and J by 4 bases, with 7 bases of the junction left unmatched. This CDR3 is built from 14 residues. CDR1 SGHTA and CDR2 FQGNSA come from the germline V gene. CDR3: CASSRGQDPETQYF. CDR3 in DNA: TGTGCCAGCAGCCGAGGACAGGACCCAGAGACCCAGTACTTC.

This clonotype was observed at least ten times. The chain has TRBV7-6 and TRBJ2-7; a weak D match, TRBD2 (6 bases). V was shortened by 8 bases and J by 5 bases, with 22 bases between the two germline ends. CDR1 and CDR2 (germline): SGHVS, FNYEAQ. The CDR3 sequence is 15 residues long. The CDR3 region is CASAGPSRGKDEQYF. CDR3 coding DNA: TGTGCCAGCGCCGGTCCTAGCCGGGGGAAGGACGAGCAGTACTTC.

At least ten counts were recorded for this clonotype. The CDR3 loop reads CSASNRGGSGANVLTF. As DNA, the CDR3 is TGCAGTGCATCAAATAGGGGGGGCTCTGGGGCCAACGTCCTGACTTTC. The chain combines TRBV20-1 with TRBJ2-6; tentatively, D is TRBD2 (7 bases). Trimming left V 6 bases short and J 0 bases short, with 15 bases between. This CDR3 region has 16 residues. The germline V gene encodes CDR1 DFQATT and CDR2 SNEGSKA (reference sequence).

This clonotype was recorded at least ten times. The V call is TRBV29-1, the J call TRBJ1-2; a possible D gene is TRBD1 (6 bases). CDR1 is SQVTM and CDR2 is ANQGSEA in the germline V gene. Trimming cost V 6 bases and J 6 bases, with 14 bases left between them. CDR3 length: 12 amino acids. CDR3 bases: TGCAGCGTCGGACAGTTGATGGATGGCTACACCTTC. It codes for CSVGQLMDGYTF.

This clonotype was seen many times. The genes are TRBV27 and TRBJ2-7, with 11 bases fitting TRBD2. Germline assignment: CDR1 MNHEY and CDR2 SMNVEV (reference sequence). The CDR3 has 15 amino acids. The V segment lost 3 bases and the J segment 2 bases; nucleotides outside the gene matches: 3. The CDR3 is CASSFGTSGTYEQYF. The CDR3 coding sequence is TGTGCCAGCAGTTTTGGGACTAGCGGTACCTACGAGCAGTACTTC.

In its sample, this clonotype was seen many times. A junction end diverges from the germline sequence, so it may reflect a read error. This chain connects TRBV10-3 to TRBJ2-7, with 8 bases lining up with TRBD1. The germline V gene encodes CDR1 ENHRY and CDR2 SYGVKD. This CDR3 comprises 15 residues. The CDR3 here is CATVSVLDRGYEQHF. CDR3 DNA sequence: TGTGCCACCGTTTCCGTCCTAGACAGGGGCTACGAGCAGCACTTC.

This clonotype was found a few times. V and J are TRBV20-1 and TRBJ1-4, with 10 positions matching TRBD1. Germline V gene sequence: CDR1 DFQATT, CDR2 SNEGSKA (reference sequence). With V trimmed by 4 bases and J by 8 bases, 7 bases remained unmatched. CDR3 length: 14 residues. The CDR3 bases are TGCAGTGCTACTCCGGACAGGGGGAGAGAAAAACTGTTTTTT. This codes for CSATPDRGREKLFF.

The sample holds many counts of this clonotype. This sequence joins TRBV6-1 and TRBJ1-1; D is unresolved. Trimming left V 6 bases short and J 1 base short, with 18 bases between. There are 16 residues in the CDR3. CDR1 is MNHNS, CDR2 SASEGT, per germline. CDR3 sequence reads: CASRQISRYGNTEAFF. CDR3 DNA sequence: TGTGCCAGCAGACAAATTTCCCGGTACGGGAACACTGAAGCTTTCTTT.

This clonotype has a count of ten or more. This sequence joins TRBV4-1 and TRBJ1-1; tentatively, D is TRBD1 (6 bases). The germline gives CDR1 MGHRA, CDR2 YSYEKL. Trimming shortened V by 2 bases and J by 7 bases, and 17 bases separated the two germline ends. CDR3 length: 15 amino acids. This chain's CDR3 is CASSQPLGRGSEAFF. For the CDR3, the DNA is TGCGCCAGCAGCCAACCCTTAGGGAGGGGGAGTGAAGCTTTCTTT.

This clonotype came up a few times. The chain combines TRBV10-3 with TRBJ2-5, with 9 bases identical to TRBD2. The trim removed 8 bases at V and 5 bases at J, leaving 9 bases unmatched. Germline V gives CDR1 ENHRY, CDR2 SYGVKD. This CDR3 has 14 amino acids. The DNA for the CDR3 is TGTGCCATCGGCGGTAGCGGGAGTTGGGAGACCCAGTACTTC. Encoded protein: CAIGGSGSWETQYF.

J is TRBJ1-5 and V is TRBV12-3 or TRBV12-4; weak D call: TRBD1 (6 bases). V was shortened by 7 bases and J by 3 bases, with 10 bases between the two germline ends. The CDR3 runs to 13 residues. CDR3 DNA: TGTGCCAGCACCGGACAGTTCAATCAGCCCCAGCATTTT. This sequence encodes CASTGQFNQPQHF.

At least ten counts were recorded for this clonotype. The chain combines TRBV6-2 or TRBV6-3 with TRBJ2-5; D may be TRBD2 (5 bases). Germline V gene lookup returns CDR1 MNHEY and CDR2 SVGEGT. The CDR3 spans 15 residues. Trimming stripped 6 bases from V and 4 bases from J, with 18 bases between. Here the CDR3 DNA reads TGTGCCAGCAGCCGCCCAAGCGGTTGGGGAGAGACCCAGTACTTC. Its translation is CASSRPSGWGETQYF.

The chain uses TRBV6-2 or TRBV6-3 and TRBJ2-7; D not certain. Trimming pared 6 bases from V and 3 bases from J, leaving 12 bases between. The CDR3 length is 13 residues. Germline CDR1 MNHEY, CDR2 SVGEGT. CDR3 in amino acids: CASSFTDIYEQYF. Written as DNA, the CDR3 is TGTGCCAGCAGCTTCACGGATATCTACGAGCAGTACTTC.

This clonotype has ten or more counts. The J gene is TRBJ2-2, the V gene TRBV20-1; 13 positions match TRBD2. The J segment lost 2 bases and the V segment lost 5 bases, leaving 5 bases of the junction unmatched. The CDR3 consists of 16 residues. Per the germline V gene, CDR1 is DFQATT and CDR2 is SNEGSKA (reference sequence). The CDR3 here is CSAPLAGGLNTGELFF. In DNA form, the CDR3 reads TGCAGTGCTCCACTAGCGGGAGGGTTAAACACCGGGGAGCTGTTTTTT.

This clonotype appeared many times. The J gene is TRBJ1-5, the V gene TRBV12-3 or TRBV12-4; D is unresolved. The CDR3 has 12 amino acids. Trimming removed 5 bases at V and 4 bases at J, with 6 bases between. The CDR3 sequence: CASSPRNQPQHF. CDR3 bases: TGTGCCAGCAGTCCCCGTAATCAGCCCCAGCATTTT.

This clonotype was picked up many times. The chain joins TRBV19 to TRBJ1-1; D may be TRBD1 (6 bases). The CDR3 is made up of 14 amino acids. Trimming took off 7 bases at V and 1 base at J, with 13 bases between the two ends. CDR1 is LNHDA and CDR2 is SQIVND in the germline V gene (reference sequence). The CDR3 DNA sequence: TGTGCCAGTATTACCGAGGGACAGAACACTGAAGCTTTCTTT. The encoded protein is CASITEGQNTEAFF.

At least ten counts were recorded for this clonotype. Germline is not matched at one junction end, which may reflect a read error. V usage is TRBV30 and J usage is TRBJ2-2; D unresolved. CDR1 is GTSNPN and CDR2 is SVGIG in the germline V gene (reference sequence). The CDR3 runs to 12 residues. The DNA of the CDR3 is TGTGCCAGGAGTGGAGAATCCGGGGAGCTGTTTTTT. This gives the protein CARSGESGELFF.

The chain combines TRBV6-5 with TRBJ1-2; 7 nucleotides agree with TRBD1. CDR3 length equals 12 residues. Trimming took 4 bases from V and 9 from J; bases not matched to a gene: 5. Germline loops: CDR1 MNHEY, CDR2 SVGAGI. The CDR3 loop is CASSFQGESYTF. The DNA of the CDR3 is TGTGCCAGCAGTTTCCAGGGGGAGAGCTACACCTTC.

Many counts were recorded for this clonotype. The chain carries TRBV20-1 and TRBJ2-5; maybe TRBD1 (8 bases). The CDR3 consists of 13 residues. Trimming cost V 6 bases and J 5 bases, with 16 bases left between them. Per the germline V gene, CDR1 is DFQATT and CDR2 is SNEGSKA (reference sequence). CDR3: CSATGGGRETQYF. DNA for the CDR3: TGCAGTGCCACAGGGGGGGGCAGGGAGACCCAGTACTTC.

The chain links TRBV28 to TRBJ2-5, with TRBD1 matching over 10 bases. The junction had 8 bases not matched to a gene; V was cut back by 5 bases and J by 2 bases. The CDR3 runs 16 residues. CDR1 is MDHEN, CDR2 SYDVKM, per germline. The CDR3 DNA sequence: TGTGCCAGCAGTGTTGGGACAGGGGACCTTCAAGAGACCCAGTACTTC. As protein: CASSVGTGDLQETQYF.

This clonotype came up many times. The rearrangement uses TRBV10-2 and TRBJ1-1, with 8 bases aligning to TRBD1. The CDR3 contains 13 residues. Germline trimming cut 7 bases from V and 6 bases from J; bases unmatched to any gene: 7. Germline CDR1 and CDR2: WSHSY and SAAADI. The CDR3 sequence: CASTLKQGAEAFF. DNA for the CDR3: TGCGCCAGCACCCTCAAACAGGGGGCTGAAGCTTTCTTT.